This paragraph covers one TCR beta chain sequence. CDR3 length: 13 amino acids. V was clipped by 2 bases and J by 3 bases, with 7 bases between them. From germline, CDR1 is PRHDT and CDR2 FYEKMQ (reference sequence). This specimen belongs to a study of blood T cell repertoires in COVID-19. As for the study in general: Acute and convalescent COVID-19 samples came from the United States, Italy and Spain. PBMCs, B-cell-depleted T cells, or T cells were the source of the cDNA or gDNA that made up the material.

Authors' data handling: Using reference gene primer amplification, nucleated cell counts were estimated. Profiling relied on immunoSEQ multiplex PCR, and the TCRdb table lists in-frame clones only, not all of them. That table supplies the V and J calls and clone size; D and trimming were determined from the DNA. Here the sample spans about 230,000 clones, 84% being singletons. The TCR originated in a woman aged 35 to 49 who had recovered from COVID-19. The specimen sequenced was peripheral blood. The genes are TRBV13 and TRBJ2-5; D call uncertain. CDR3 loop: CASSLYQEETQYF. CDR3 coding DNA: TGTGCCAGCAGCTTATACCAGGAAGAGACCCAGTACTTC.